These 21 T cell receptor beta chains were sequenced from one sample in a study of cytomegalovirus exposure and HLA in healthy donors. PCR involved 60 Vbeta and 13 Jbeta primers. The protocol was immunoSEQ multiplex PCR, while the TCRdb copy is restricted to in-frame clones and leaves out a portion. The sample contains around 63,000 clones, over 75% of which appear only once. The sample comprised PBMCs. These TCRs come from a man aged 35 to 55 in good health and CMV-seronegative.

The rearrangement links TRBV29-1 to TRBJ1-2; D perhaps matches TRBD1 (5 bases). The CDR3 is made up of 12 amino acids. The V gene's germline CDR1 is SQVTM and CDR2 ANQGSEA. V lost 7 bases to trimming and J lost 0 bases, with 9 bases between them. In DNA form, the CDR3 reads TGCAGCGCCGGGGGTACTAACTATGGCTACACCTTC. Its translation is CSAGGTNYGYTF.

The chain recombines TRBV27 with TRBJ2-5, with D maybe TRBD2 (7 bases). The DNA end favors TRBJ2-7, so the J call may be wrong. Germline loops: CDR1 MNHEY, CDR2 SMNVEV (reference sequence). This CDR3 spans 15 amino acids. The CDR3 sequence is CASSRYGGGGYEQYF. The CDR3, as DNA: TGTGCCAGCAGTCGGTACGGGGGAGGGGGATACGAGCAGTACTTC.

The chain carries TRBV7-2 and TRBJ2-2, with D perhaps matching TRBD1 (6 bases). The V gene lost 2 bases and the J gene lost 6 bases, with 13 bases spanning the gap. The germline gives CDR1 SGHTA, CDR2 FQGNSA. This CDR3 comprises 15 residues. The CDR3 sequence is CASSLRQAGPGELFF. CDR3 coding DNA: TGTGCCAGCAGCTTAAGACAGGCTGGTCCCGGGGAGCTGTTTTTT.

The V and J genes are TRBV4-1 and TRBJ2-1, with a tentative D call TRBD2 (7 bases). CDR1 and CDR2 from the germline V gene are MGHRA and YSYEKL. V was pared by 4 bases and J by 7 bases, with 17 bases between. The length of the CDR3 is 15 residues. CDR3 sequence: CASSRTARGGNEQFF. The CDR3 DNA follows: TGCGCCAGCAGCCGGACGGCCAGGGGAGGGAATGAGCAGTTCTTC.

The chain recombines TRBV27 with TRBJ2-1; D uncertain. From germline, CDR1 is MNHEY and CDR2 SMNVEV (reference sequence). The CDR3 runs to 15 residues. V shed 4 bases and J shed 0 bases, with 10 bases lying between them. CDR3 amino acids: CASSSIRSSYNEQFF. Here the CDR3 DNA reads TGTGCCAGCAGTTCTATCCGGAGCTCCTACAATGAGCAGTTCTTC.

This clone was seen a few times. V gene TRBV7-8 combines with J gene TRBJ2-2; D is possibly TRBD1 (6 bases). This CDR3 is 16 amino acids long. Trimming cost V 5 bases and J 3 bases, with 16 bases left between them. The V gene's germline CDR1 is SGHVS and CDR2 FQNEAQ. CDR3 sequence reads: CASSVGQRLYTGELFF. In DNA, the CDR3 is TGTGCCAGCAGCGTAGGACAGAGACTTTACACCGGGGAGCTGTTTTTT.

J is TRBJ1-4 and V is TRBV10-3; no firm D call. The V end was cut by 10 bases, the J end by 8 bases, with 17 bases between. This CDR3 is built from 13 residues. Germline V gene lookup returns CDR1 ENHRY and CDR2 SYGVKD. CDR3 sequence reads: CASRLQRWEKLFF. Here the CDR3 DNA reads TGTGCCAGCCGACTCCAAAGGTGGGAAAAACTGTTTTTT.

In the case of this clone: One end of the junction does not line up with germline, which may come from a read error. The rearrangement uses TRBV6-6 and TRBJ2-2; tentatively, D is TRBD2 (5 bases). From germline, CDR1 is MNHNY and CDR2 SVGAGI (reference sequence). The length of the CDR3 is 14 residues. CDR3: CAGSFGSNTGEPFF. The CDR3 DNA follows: TGTGCCGGCAGTTTTGGCAGCAACACCGGGGAGCCGTTTTTT.

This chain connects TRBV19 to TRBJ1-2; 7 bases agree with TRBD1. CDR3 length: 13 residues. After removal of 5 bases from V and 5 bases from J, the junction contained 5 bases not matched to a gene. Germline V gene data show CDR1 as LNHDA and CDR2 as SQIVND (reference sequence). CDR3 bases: TGTGCCAGTAGTCAGGGGGTGAATTATGGCTACACCTTC. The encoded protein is CASSQGVNYGYTF.

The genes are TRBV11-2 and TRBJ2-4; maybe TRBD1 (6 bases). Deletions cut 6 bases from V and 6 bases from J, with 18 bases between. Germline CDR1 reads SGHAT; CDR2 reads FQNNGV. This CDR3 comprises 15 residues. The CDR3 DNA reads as TGTGCCAGCAGTCCCGGGACAAAAGAGGGAAACATTCAGTACTTC. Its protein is CASSPGTKEGNIQYF.

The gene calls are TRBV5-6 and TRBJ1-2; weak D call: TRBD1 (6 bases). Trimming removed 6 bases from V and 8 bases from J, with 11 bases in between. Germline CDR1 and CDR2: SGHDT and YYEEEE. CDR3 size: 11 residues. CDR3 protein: CASTNTGGYTF. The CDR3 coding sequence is TGTGCCAGCACCAATACAGGGGGCTACACCTTC.

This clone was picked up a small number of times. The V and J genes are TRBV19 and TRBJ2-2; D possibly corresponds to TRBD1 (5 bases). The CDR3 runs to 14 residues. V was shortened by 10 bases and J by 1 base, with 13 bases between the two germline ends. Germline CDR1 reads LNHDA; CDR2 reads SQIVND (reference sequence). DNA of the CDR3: TGTGCCACCAAAGGGGCTGTGAACACCGGGGAGCTGTTTTTT. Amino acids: CATKGAVNTGELFF.

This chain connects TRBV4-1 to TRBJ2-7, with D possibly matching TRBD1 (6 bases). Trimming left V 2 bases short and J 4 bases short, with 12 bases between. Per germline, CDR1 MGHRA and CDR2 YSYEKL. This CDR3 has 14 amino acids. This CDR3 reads CASSQRQDSYEQYF. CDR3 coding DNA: TGCGCCAGCAGCCAAAGACAGGATTCGTACGAGCAGTACTTC.

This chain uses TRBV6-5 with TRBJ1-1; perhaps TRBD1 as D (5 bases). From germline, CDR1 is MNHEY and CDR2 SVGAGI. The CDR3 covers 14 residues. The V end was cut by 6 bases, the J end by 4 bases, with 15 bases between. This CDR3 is CASREDSTGTEAFF. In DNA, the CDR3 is TGTGCCAGCAGAGAAGACAGTACCGGCACTGAAGCTTTCTTT.

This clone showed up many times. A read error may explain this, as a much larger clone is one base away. The CDR3 bases are TGTGCCAGCAGCTTAACAGGCTACGAGCAGTACTTC. Translating it yields CASSLTGYEQYF. The chain combines TRBV5-4 with TRBJ2-7, with D possibly being TRBD1 (5 bases). Germline V lookup: CDR1 SGHNT, CDR2 YYREEE (reference sequence). Trimming removed 2 bases at V and 3 bases at J, with 6 bases between. The CDR3 totals 12 residues.

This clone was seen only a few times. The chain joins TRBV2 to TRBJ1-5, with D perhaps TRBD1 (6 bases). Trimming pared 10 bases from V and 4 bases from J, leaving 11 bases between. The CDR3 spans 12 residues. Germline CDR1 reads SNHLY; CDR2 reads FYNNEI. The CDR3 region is CAIRQDNQPQHF. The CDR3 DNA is TGTGCCATACGACAGGATAATCAGCCCCAGCATTTT.

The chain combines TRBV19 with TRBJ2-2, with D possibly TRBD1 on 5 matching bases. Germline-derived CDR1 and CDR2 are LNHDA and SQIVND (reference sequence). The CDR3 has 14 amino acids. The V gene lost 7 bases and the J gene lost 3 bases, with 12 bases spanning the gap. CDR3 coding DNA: TGTGCCAGTATAAATACAGGAGACACCGGGGAGCTGTTTTTT. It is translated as CASINTGDTGELFF.

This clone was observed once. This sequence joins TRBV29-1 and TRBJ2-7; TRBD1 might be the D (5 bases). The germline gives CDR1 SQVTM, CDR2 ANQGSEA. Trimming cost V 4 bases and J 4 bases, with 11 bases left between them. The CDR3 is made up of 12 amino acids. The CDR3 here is CSVVKGLYEQYF. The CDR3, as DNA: TGCAGCGTTGTAAAGGGGCTATACGAGCAGTACTTC.

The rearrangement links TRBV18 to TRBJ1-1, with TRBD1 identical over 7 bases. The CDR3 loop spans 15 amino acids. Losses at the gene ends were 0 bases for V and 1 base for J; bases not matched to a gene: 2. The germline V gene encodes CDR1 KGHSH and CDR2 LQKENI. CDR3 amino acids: CASSPPGQSNTEAFF. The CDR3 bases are TGTGCCAGCTCACCACCGGGACAGTCGAACACTGAAGCTTTCTTT.

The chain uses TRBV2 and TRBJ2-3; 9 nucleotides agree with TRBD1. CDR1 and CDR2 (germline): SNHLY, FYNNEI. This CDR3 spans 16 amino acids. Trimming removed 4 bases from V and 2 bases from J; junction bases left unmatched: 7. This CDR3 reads CASSVGTGRVTDTQYF. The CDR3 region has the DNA TGTGCCAGCAGTGTCGGGACAGGGAGGGTCACAGATACGCAGTATTTT.

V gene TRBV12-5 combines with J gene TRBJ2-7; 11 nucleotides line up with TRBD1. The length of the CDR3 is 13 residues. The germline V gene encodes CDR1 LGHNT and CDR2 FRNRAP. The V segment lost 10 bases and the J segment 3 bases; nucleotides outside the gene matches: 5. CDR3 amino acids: CATRDRGNYEQYF. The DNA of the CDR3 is TGTGCTACTCGGGACAGGGGGAACTACGAGCAGTACTTC.